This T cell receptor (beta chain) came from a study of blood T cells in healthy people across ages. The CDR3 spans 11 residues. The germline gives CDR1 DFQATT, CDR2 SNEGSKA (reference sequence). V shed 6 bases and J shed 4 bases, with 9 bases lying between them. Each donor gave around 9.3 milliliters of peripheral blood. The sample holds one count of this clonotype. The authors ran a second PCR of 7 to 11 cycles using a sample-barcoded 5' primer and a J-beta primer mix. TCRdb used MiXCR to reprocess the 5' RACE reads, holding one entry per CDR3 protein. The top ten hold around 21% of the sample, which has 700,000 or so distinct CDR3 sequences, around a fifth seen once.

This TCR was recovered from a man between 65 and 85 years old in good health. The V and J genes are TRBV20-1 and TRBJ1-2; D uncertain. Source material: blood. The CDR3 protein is CSATTAYGYTF. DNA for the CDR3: TGCAGTGCGACAACAGCCTATGGCTACACCTTC.